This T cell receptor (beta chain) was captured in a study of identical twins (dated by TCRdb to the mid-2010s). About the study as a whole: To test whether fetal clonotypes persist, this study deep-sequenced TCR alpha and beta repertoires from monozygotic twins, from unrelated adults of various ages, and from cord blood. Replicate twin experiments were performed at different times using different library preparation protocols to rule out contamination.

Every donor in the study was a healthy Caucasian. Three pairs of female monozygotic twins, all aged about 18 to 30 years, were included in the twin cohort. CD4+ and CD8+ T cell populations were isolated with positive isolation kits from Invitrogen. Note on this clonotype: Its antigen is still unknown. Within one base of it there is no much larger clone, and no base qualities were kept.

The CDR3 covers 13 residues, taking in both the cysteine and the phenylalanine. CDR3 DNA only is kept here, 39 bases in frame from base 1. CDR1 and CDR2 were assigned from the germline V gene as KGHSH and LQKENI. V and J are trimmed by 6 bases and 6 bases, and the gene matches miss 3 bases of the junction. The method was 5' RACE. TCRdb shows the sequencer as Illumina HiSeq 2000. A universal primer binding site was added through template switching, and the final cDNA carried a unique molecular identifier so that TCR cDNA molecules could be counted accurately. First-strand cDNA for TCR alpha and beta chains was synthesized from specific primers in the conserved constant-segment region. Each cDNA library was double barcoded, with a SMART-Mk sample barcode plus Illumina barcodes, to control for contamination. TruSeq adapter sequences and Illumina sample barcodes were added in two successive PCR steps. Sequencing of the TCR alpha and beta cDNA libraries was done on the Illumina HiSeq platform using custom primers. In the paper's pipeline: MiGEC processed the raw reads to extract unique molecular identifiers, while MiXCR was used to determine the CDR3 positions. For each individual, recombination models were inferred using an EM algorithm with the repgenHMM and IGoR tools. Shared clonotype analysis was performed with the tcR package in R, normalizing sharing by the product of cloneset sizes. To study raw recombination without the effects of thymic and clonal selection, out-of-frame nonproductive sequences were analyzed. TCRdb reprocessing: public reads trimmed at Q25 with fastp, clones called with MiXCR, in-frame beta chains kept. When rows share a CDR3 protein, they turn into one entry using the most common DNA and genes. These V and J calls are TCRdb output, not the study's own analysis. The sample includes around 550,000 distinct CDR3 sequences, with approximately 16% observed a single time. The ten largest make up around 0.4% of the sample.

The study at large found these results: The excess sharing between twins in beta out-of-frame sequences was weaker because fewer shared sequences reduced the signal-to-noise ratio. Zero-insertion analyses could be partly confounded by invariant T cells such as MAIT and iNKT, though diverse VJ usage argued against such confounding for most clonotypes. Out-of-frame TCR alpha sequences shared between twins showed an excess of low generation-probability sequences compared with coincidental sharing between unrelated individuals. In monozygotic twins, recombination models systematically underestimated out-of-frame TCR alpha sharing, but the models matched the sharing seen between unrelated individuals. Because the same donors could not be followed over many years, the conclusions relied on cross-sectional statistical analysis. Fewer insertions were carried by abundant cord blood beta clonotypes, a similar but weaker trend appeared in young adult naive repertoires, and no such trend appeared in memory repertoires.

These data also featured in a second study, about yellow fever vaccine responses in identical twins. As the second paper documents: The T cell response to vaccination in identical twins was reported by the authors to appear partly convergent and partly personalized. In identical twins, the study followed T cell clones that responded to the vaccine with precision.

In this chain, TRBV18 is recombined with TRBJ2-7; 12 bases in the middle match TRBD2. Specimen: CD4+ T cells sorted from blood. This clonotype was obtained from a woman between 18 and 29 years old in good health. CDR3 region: CASSGTSGFEQYF. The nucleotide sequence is TGTGCCAGCTCCGGGACTAGCGGGTTCGAGCAGTACTTC. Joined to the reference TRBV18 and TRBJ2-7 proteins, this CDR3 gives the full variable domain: NAGVMQNPRHLVRRRGQEARLRCSPMKGHSHVYWYRQLPEEGLKFMVYLQKENIIDESGMPKERFSAEFPKEGPSILRIQQVVRGDSAAYFCASSGTSGFEQYFGPGTRLTVT.